These 16 T cell receptor beta chains were all obtained from the same sample, sequenced in a study of T cells in narcolepsy. The method was immunoSEQ multiplex PCR; TCRdb's version includes in-frame clones alone and lacks a portion of them. This sample has 30,000 or so clones; approximately 82% occur once, and the top ten carry around 1%. The source material was CD45RA- memory CD4+ T cells from PBMCs. These receptors came from a human donor with narcolepsy.

The genes are TRBV7-3 and TRBJ2-3; 8 bases align to TRBD1. V shed 5 bases, J shed 0 bases, and the junction held 4 bases outside the gene matches. Germline CDR1 SGHTA, CDR2 FQGTGA. CDR3 length: 15 amino acids. The CDR3 reads CASSTQGASTDTQYF. CDR3 DNA: TGTGCCAGCAGCACCCAGGGGGCCAGCACAGATACGCAGTATTTT.

The rearrangement joins TRBV7-2 to TRBJ2-3; D might be TRBD1 or TRBD2, each matching 5 bases. The CDR3 has 15 amino acids. Trimming left V 1 base short and J 4 bases short, with 12 bases between. Germline loops: CDR1 SGHTA, CDR2 FQGNSA. The CDR3 loop is CASSLEILGADTQYF. Here the CDR3 DNA reads TGTGCCAGCAGCTTAGAGATTCTGGGGGCAGATACGCAGTATTTT.

The chain couples TRBV10-3 to TRBJ2-3; 10 positions agree with TRBD1. V shed 6 bases, J shed 0 bases, and the junction held 6 bases outside the gene matches. Germline assignment: CDR1 ENHRY and CDR2 SYGVKD. The CDR3 runs to 16 residues. The CDR3: CAISQQDRGSTDTQYF. For the CDR3, the DNA is TGTGCCATCAGCCAACAGGACAGGGGGAGCACAGATACGCAGTATTTT.

V is TRBV4-3 and J is TRBJ1-4, with D perhaps matching TRBD1 (6 bases). The length of the CDR3 is 16 residues. V was pared by 0 bases and J by 3 bases, with 11 bases between. Germline values: CDR1 LGHNA, CDR2 YSLEER. CDR3 sequence: CASSQEGGAANEKLFF. CDR3 nucleotides: TGCGCCAGCAGCCAAGAAGGGGGGGCGGCTAATGAAAAACTGTTTTTT.

CDR3 coding DNA: TGTGCCAGCAGTCCTATCTGGGACAGGGCGTACGAGCAGTACTTC. Residues: CASSPIWDRAYEQYF. The chain has TRBV6-5 and TRBJ2-7; TRBD1 matches at 9 bases. V trimming: 5 bases; J trimming: 4 bases; junction bases outside the gene matches: 9. Germline loops: CDR1 MNHEY, CDR2 SVGAGI. The CDR3 spans 15 residues.

This clone showed up just once. This rearrangement joins TRBV19 to TRBJ2-5; 7 bases map to TRBD2. Germline V gene data show CDR1 as LNHDA and CDR2 as SQIVND (reference sequence). Trimming cost V 0 bases and J 4 bases; bases outside gene matches: 5. This CDR3 comprises 15 residues. CDR3 DNA: TGTGCCAGTAGTATAGAGGGAGGGGTTGGAGAGACCCAGTACTTC. It codes for CASSIEGGVGETQYF. The complete variable domain, with remaining parts taken from reference TRBV19 and TRBJ2-5, reads DGGITQSPKYLFRKEGQNVTLSCEQNLNHDAMYWYRQDPGQGLRLIYYSQIVNDFQKGDIAEGYSVSREKKESFPLTVTSAQKNPTAFYLCASSIEGGVGETQYFGPGTRLLVL.

This rearrangement joins TRBV6-5 to TRBJ2-3; D is undetermined. This CDR3 is built from 16 residues. Germline CDR1 MNHEY, CDR2 SVGAGI. The V end was cut by 2 bases, the J end by 1 base, with 13 bases between. As DNA, the CDR3 is TGTGCCAGCAGTTACCCCTCGGCCAGTGGCACAGATACGCAGTATTTT. The encoded protein is CASSYPSASGTDTQYF.

This clone is judged medium-sized. The genes are TRBV7-3 and TRBJ1-1, with TRBD1 as a possible D gene (5 bases). There are 15 residues in the CDR3. The V end lost 3 bases, the J end lost 1 base, and 12 bases lay between the germline ends. CDR1 SGHTA and CDR2 FQGTGA come from the germline V gene. The CDR3 reads CASSFSGTGNTEAFF. In DNA form, the CDR3 reads TGTGCCAGCAGCTTCTCCGGGACGGGGAACACTGAAGCTTTCTTT.

This sequence joins TRBV6-5 and TRBJ2-3; TRBD1 aligns across 7 bases. V dropped 6 bases and J dropped 2; count of bases not matched to a gene: 8. Germline V CDR1 and CDR2: MNHEY, SVGAGI. CDR3 length: 15 amino acids. Here the CDR3 reads CASRSRQGNTDTQYF. The CDR3 DNA reads as TGTGCCAGCAGAAGCCGACAGGGTAACACAGATACGCAGTATTTT.

The gene calls are TRBV5-6 and TRBJ2-4, with D possibly being TRBD2 (7 bases). V was cut by 1 base and J by 14 bases, with 13 bases left in between. The CDR3 is 12 residues long. Germline V gene data show CDR1 as SGHDT and CDR2 as YYEEEE. This chain's CDR3 is CASSLQGTMEYF. As DNA, the CDR3 is TGTGCCAGCAGCTTGCAGGGGACTATGGAGTACTTC. Supplemented by reference TRBV5-6 and TRBJ2-4, the full variable domain reads DAGVTQSPTHLIKTRGQQVTLRCSPKSGHDTVSWYQQALGQGPQFIFQYYEEEERQRGNFPDRFSGHQFPNYSSELNVNALLLGDSALYLCASSLQGTMEYFGAGTRLSVL.

The chain recombines TRBV6-1 with TRBJ1-5; possible D gene TRBD1, 5 bases. With 3 bases removed from V and 4 bases from J, the gap between germline ends came to 16 bases. Looked up from germline, CDR1 is MNHNS and CDR2 is SASEGT. The CDR3 contains 16 residues. CDR3 protein: CASSDGRGRVNQPQHF. The CDR3 region has the DNA TGTGCCAGCAGTGACGGCCGGGGCAGGGTTAATCAGCCCCAGCATTTT.

This clone showed up just once. The CDR3 reads CASDFGGAFSEAFF. The CDR3 bases are TGTGCCAGCGACTTCGGGGGTGCTTTTTCTGAAGCTTTCTTT. The chain couples TRBV5-8 to TRBJ1-1; weak D call: TRBD1 (5 bases). This CDR3 has 14 amino acids. Trimming stripped 7 bases from V and 6 bases from J, with 19 bases between. The germline V gene has CDR1 SGHTS and CDR2 YDEGEE.

The chain links TRBV18 to TRBJ2-1; D gene ambiguous. This CDR3 has 16 residues. Germline CDR1 reads KGHSH; CDR2 reads LQKENI. The V gene lost 1 base and the J gene lost 5 bases, with 15 bases spanning the gap. CDR3: CASSPLQSIVDNEQFF. Written as DNA, the CDR3 is TGTGCCAGCTCACCACTTCAGAGCATCGTGGACAATGAGCAGTTCTTC.

This chain uses TRBV2 with TRBJ1-2, with 7 bases that match TRBD1. V dropped 4 bases and J dropped 0; count of bases not matched to a gene: 8. Germline V lookup: CDR1 SNHLY, CDR2 FYNNEI. The CDR3 contains 16 residues. The CDR3 loop is CASSGDPGTANYGYTF. The CDR3, as DNA: TGTGCCAGCAGTGGAGATCCCGGGACAGCTAACTATGGCTACACCTTC.

The chain joins TRBV2 to TRBJ2-6; TRBD1 matches at 7 bases. The CDR3 loop spans 15 amino acids. From germline, CDR1 is SNHLY and CDR2 FYNNEI. The V and J ends lost 4 bases and 2 bases, in that order; junction bases with no gene match: 2. CDR3 coding DNA: TGTGCCAGCAGTGTAGGGGGCGCTGGGGCCAACGTCCTGACTTTC. Protein sequence: CASSVGGAGANVLTF.

The CDR3 DNA reads TGTGCCAGCAGTGCTCTACAGGACTATAATTCACCCCTCCACTTT. Translated, it gives CASSALQDYNSPLHF. V usage is TRBV6-4 and J usage is TRBJ1-6, with D perhaps TRBD1 (5 bases). The CDR3 contains 15 residues. V lost 4 bases and J lost 3, with 10 bases in between. Germline CDR1 reads MRHNA; CDR2 reads SNTAGT.